Listed here are 20 T cell receptor beta chains from one sample, sequenced in a study of blood T cell repertoires in COVID-19. Clones were sequenced by immunoSEQ multiplex PCR, and TCRdb holds only the in-frame ones, with some missing. Of 250,000 to 300,000 clones detected, roughly 88% appear once; the ten largest clones hold about a tenth. Input material: peripheral blood. Receptors originate from a woman between 70 and 85 years old with COVID-19, enrolled during active disease.

The V gene is TRBV19, the J gene TRBJ1-1; TRBD1 might be the D (5 bases). V was pared by 7 bases and J by 6 bases, with 15 bases between. Germline V gene lookup returns CDR1 LNHDA and CDR2 SQIVND (reference sequence). The CDR3 extends over 13 amino acids. The CDR3 reads CASTNGGSAEAFF. The CDR3 nucleotides read TGTGCCAGTACCAACGGGGGTAGCGCTGAAGCTTTCTTT.

The chain is built from TRBV18 and TRBJ1-5; D is possibly TRBD1 (5 bases). Between the trimmed V and J ends, which lost 3 bases and 3 bases, there was a span of 15 bases. CDR1 and CDR2 from the germline V gene are KGHSH and LQKENI. The CDR3 covers 16 residues. The CDR3 region is CASSPAGISNNQPQHF. The DNA for the CDR3 is TGTGCCAGCTCACCTGCAGGGATCTCGAACAATCAGCCCCAGCATTTT.

This clone was found a few times. The chain has TRBV29-1 and TRBJ1-5; tentative D call: TRBD1 (6 bases). V lost 4 bases to trimming and J lost 4 bases, with 11 bases between them. This CDR3 has 13 residues. From germline, CDR1 is SQVTM and CDR2 ANQGSEA. In DNA form, the CDR3 reads TGCAGCGTTGGGAACAGGGCGAATCAGCCCCAGCATTTT. Its protein is CSVGNRANQPQHF.

This clone was seen just once. CDR3: CASSFYARFYNEQFF. Written as DNA, the CDR3 is TGTGCCAGCAGTTTTTACGCACGGTTCTACAATGAGCAGTTCTTC. The chain employs TRBV28 and TRBJ2-1; D is unclear. From germline, CDR1 is MDHEN and CDR2 SYDVKM. V was trimmed by 3 bases and J by 3 bases, leaving 12 bases between them. The CDR3 runs to 15 residues.

This chain links TRBV6-5 with TRBJ1-2; no clear D gene. The CDR3 extends over 11 amino acids. Trimming removed 8 bases from V and 12 bases from J, with 16 bases in between. Germline V gene lookup returns CDR1 MNHEY and CDR2 SVGAGI. The CDR3 region is CASQLQTRDTF. The CDR3 nucleotides read TGTGCCAGCCAATTACAGACGAGGGACACCTTC.

The chain links TRBV13 to TRBJ2-7; no reliable D call. V was pared by 8 bases and J by 2 bases, with 22 bases between. This CDR3 is 16 amino acids long. Germline V gene data show CDR1 as PRHDT and CDR2 as FYEKMQ (reference sequence). CDR3 nucleotides: TGTGCCAGCTCTAAGTTTGAGGCCAAATCAACCTACGAGCAGTACTTC. As protein: CASSKFEAKSTYEQYF.

The V call is TRBV6-5, the J call TRBJ1-5; D unclear. CDR1 and CDR2 from the germline V gene are MNHEY and SVGAGI. V gave up 6 bases and J gave up 0 bases, with 9 bases separating them. This CDR3 is 14 amino acids long. CDR3 nucleotide sequence: TGTGCCAGCAGACGCAGGAATAGCAATCAGCCCCAGCATTTT. Translation gives CASRRRNSNQPQHF.

The rearrangement uses TRBV18 and TRBJ1-1; D is unresolved. The CDR3 is made up of 13 amino acids. Germline V gives CDR1 KGHSH, CDR2 LQKENI. V was clipped by 6 bases and J by 4 bases, with 12 bases between them. CDR3 amino acids: CASSPTRGTEAFF. The CDR3, as DNA: TGTGCCAGCTCCCCAACCCGGGGCACTGAAGCTTTCTTT.

The J gene is TRBJ1-2, the V gene TRBV27; 7 bases are shared with TRBD1. This CDR3 has 15 residues. Per the germline V gene, CDR1 is MNHEY and CDR2 is SMNVEV (reference sequence). Germline trimming cut 5 bases from V and 7 bases from J; bases unmatched to any gene: 13. CDR3 DNA sequence: TGTGCCAGCAGTACATCCAACGACAGGGCTGGTGGCTACACCTTC. Translated, it gives CASSTSNDRAGGYTF.

The chain has TRBV7-9 and TRBJ1-2; tentative D call: TRBD1 (6 bases). This CDR3 has 18 amino acids. The V gene lost 5 bases and the J gene lost 5 bases, with 27 bases spanning the gap. Germline values: CDR1 SEHNR, CDR2 FQNEAQ (reference sequence). CDR3 sequence (DNA): TGTGCCAGCAGCCCCATCGCTACAGGGTTGACGAACTGGTATGGCTACACCTTC. This translates into CASSPIATGLTNWYGYTF.

V gene TRBV7-8 combines with J gene TRBJ1-4; 7 nucleotides align to TRBD1. V was clipped by 6 bases and J by 5 bases; unmatched bases: 3. The CDR3 has 13 residues. Germline values: CDR1 SGHVS, CDR2 FQNEAQ. The CDR3 spells CASSRDRNEKLFF. The CDR3 DNA follows: TGTGCCAGCAGTCGGGACAGAAATGAAAAACTGTTTTTT.

The chain couples TRBV4-1 to TRBJ2-7, with 8 bases matching TRBD1. Germline trimming cut 4 bases from V and 3 bases from J; bases unmatched to any gene: 11. The germline CDR1 and CDR2 sequences are MGHRA and YSYEKL. The CDR3 contains 16 residues. The CDR3 here is CASSRQSWTGSYEQYF. The CDR3 DNA reads as TGCGCCAGCAGCCGCCAGAGTTGGACAGGGAGCTACGAGCAGTACTTC.

The CDR3 bases are TGCGCCAGCAGCCAAGAACGAGTAGGGGGCGGGTACTATGGCTACACCTTC. Amino acid sequence: CASSQERVGGGYYGYTF. The chain has TRBV4-1 and TRBJ1-2; 7 bases agree with TRBD1. Unmatched junction bases numbered 10, after V lost 0 bases and J lost 3 bases. CDR3 length equals 17 residues. Germline CDR1 and CDR2: MGHRA and YSYEKL.

The rearrangement joins TRBV19 to TRBJ2-2; TRBD1 agrees at 9 bases. The CDR3 covers 15 residues. CDR1 LNHDA and CDR2 SQIVND come from the germline V gene (reference sequence). Germline trimming cut 5 bases from V and 6 bases from J; bases unmatched to any gene: 7. The CDR3 DNA is TGTGCCAGTAGTTTACGGACAGGGGATTCCGGGGAGCTGTTTTTT. Protein: CASSLRTGDSGELFF. The complete variable domain, with remaining parts taken from reference TRBV19 and TRBJ2-2, reads DGGITQSPKYLFRKEGQNVTLSCEQNLNHDAMYWYRQDPGQGLRLIYYSQIVNDFQKGDIAEGYSVSREKKESFPLTVTSAQKNPTAFYLCASSLRTGDSGELFFGEGSRLTVL.

This chain joins TRBV9 and TRBJ2-1; 11 bases are a match to TRBD2. The CDR3 is 15 residues long. Germline values: CDR1 SGDLS, CDR2 YYNGEE. V trimming: 3 bases; J trimming: 8 bases; junction bases outside the gene matches: 7. CDR3: CASSGTSGSLHEQFF. DNA of the CDR3: TGTGCCAGCAGCGGAACTAGCGGGAGTCTCCATGAGCAGTTCTTC.

The chain links TRBV2 to TRBJ1-2; 11 bases align to TRBD1. The length of the CDR3 is 12 residues. The germline V gene has CDR1 SNHLY and CDR2 FYNNEI. V lost 10 bases, J lost 8 bases, and 6 bases stayed unmatched. CDR3 bases: TGTGCCACAGGACAGGGGGCTTGGGGCTACACCTTC. This gives the protein CATGQGAWGYTF.

This chain links TRBV6-4 with TRBJ1-6; 9 bases match TRBD1. Germline-derived CDR1 and CDR2 are MRHNA and SNTAGT. With 6 bases clipped from V and 8 bases from J, the junction kept 5 bases outside the gene matches. The CDR3 covers 14 residues. The CDR3 loop reads CASRQTGGDSPLHF. As DNA, the CDR3 is TGTGCCAGCAGGCAGACAGGGGGTGATTCACCCCTCCACTTT.

The genes are TRBV27 and TRBJ2-1; the D gene is possibly TRBD2 (5 bases). This CDR3 region has 15 residues. Per the germline V gene, CDR1 is MNHEY and CDR2 is SMNVEV (reference sequence). V lost 5 bases, J lost 4 bases, and 15 bases lay in between. This chain's CDR3 is CASSPSRAGYNEQFF. CDR3 sequence (DNA): TGTGCCAGCAGTCCGTCGCGGGCGGGTTACAATGAGCAGTTCTTC.

V gene TRBV7-2 combines with J gene TRBJ2-7; D gene ambiguous. CDR1 and CDR2 from the germline V gene are SGHTA and FQGNSA. V lost 0 bases, J lost 3 bases, and 9 bases lay in between. CDR3 length: 14 amino acids. The DNA for the CDR3 is TGTGCCAGCAGCTTAGCGGTACACGACTACGAGCAGTACTTC. Its protein product is CASSLAVHDYEQYF.

V and J are TRBV19 and TRBJ1-1; TRBD1 matches 7 bases. Germline values: CDR1 LNHDA, CDR2 SQIVND (reference sequence). V was pared by 5 bases and J by 8 bases, with 14 bases of the junction left unmatched. The CDR3 has 15 amino acids. The DNA for the CDR3 is TGTGCCAGTAGTCCCCGTCGAACAGGGGCCGGGGAAGCTTTCTTT. Translating it yields CASSPRRTGAGEAFF.